A single sample gave rise to the 5 T cell receptor beta chains below, sequenced in a study of cytomegalovirus exposure and HLA in healthy donors. TCRdb's table, derived via immunoSEQ multiplex PCR, lists solely in-frame clones and lacks some. The profile covers around 150,000 clones, with about nine tenths appearing a single time and approximately 10% taken by the ten largest. The sample taken for sequencing was PBMCs. Receptors originate from a woman aged 18 to 35 in good health and CMV-seropositive.

This clone appeared a single time. This chain uses TRBV4-2 with TRBJ1-1; a weak D match, TRBD1 (5 bases). Trimming left V 2 bases short and J 0 bases short, with 7 bases between. The CDR3 runs 14 residues. The V gene's germline CDR1 is LGHNA and CDR2 YNFKEQ. CDR3: CASSQKGLNTEAFF. CDR3 in DNA: TGTGCCAGCAGCCAAAAGGGGCTGAACACTGAAGCTTTCTTT.

The rearrangement uses TRBV4-1 and TRBJ2-3, with D uncertain. V lost 1 base and J lost 6, with 14 bases in between. Germline lookup yields CDR1 MGHRA and CDR2 YSYEKL. CDR3 size: 15 residues. The CDR3 region is CASSQGLADLDTQYF. In DNA, the CDR3 is TGCGCCAGCAGCCAAGGTTTGGCAGACTTGGATACGCAGTATTTT.

This chain uses TRBV4-1 with TRBJ2-1; 8 bases fit TRBD2. This CDR3 contains 14 residues. Per germline, CDR1 MGHRA and CDR2 YSYEKL. V dropped 1 base and J dropped 7; count of bases not matched to a gene: 3. The CDR3 bases are TGCGCCAGCAGCCAAGTGGGCGGGAGGAATGAGCAGTTCTTC. Protein: CASSQVGGRNEQFF.

The chain combines TRBV28 with TRBJ1-5; no reliable D call. The CDR3 extends over 15 amino acids. Germline CDR1 reads MDHEN; CDR2 reads SYDVKM. Trimming removed 4 bases at V and 4 bases at J, with 14 bases between. CDR3 bases: TGTGCCAGCAGTTCGCCCTCGGGAATGAATCAGCCCCAGCATTTT. Translated: CASSSPSGMNQPQHF.

J is TRBJ2-5 and V is TRBV7-2; D gene ambiguous. The CDR3 consists of 13 residues. The germline V and J ends were trimmed by 1 base and 6 bases, with 9 bases remaining between them. The germline CDR1 and CDR2 sequences are SGHTA and FQGNSA. This CDR3 reads CASSLGAGQTQYF. The CDR3 coding sequence is TGTGCCAGCAGCTTAGGGGCAGGCCAGACCCAGTACTTC.